This record looks at one TCR beta chain sequence and its context. Antigen unknown. The data were taken from a study of shared clonotypes between healthy human individuals. Findings and limits, study-wide: Sharing across four donors was highest in naive CD4 (approximately 5%) and lowest in memory CD8 (0.4%).

Into CD45RA+ naive and CD45RA-negative memory subsets, the CD4+ cells were split. The V gene end was trimmed by 3 bases and the J gene end by 15 bases; junction bases not matched to a gene: 6. The CDR3 is made up of 13 amino acids. Germline loops: CDR1 SGHAT, CDR2 FQNNGV. The method was immunoSEQ multiplex PCR; TCRdb's version includes in-frame clones alone and lacks a portion of them. The sample includes about 1.5 million clones, 95% to 99% seen only once; the top ten take roughly 0.45%. This sequence originates from a man under 40 in good health. V gene TRBV11-2 combines with J gene TRBJ2-3; 13 bases align to TRBD2. Sequenced input: naive CD4+ T cells sorted from blood. This sample's subset: CD45RA+ positively selected. CDR3 amino acids: CASSFRGLAGVYF. As DNA, the CDR3 is TGTGCCAGCAGCTTTAGAGGACTAGCGGGGGTTTATTTT.